Presented here are 22 T cell receptor beta chains from one specimen sequenced in a study of cytomegalovirus exposure and HLA in healthy donors. Method: immunoSEQ multiplex PCR; TCRdb's copy keeps in-frame clones and lacks some. The sample shows roughly 150,000 clones, around nine tenths of them seen only once. Input material: PBMCs. The receptors derive from a young man in good health and CMV-seronegative.

This clone was detected a few times. This chain joins TRBV7-2 and TRBJ1-2; 7 bases agree with TRBD1. This CDR3 is 14 amino acids long. V gave up 2 bases and J gave up 8 bases; unmatched junction bases: 8. The germline gives CDR1 SGHTA, CDR2 FQGNSA. CDR3 in amino acids: CASSLPGGPFGYTF. CDR3 sequence (DNA): TGTGCCAGCAGCTTACCAGGGGGGCCTTTCGGCTACACCTTC.

The V and J genes are TRBV6-5 and TRBJ2-1; TRBD1 might be the D (6 bases). V lost 6 bases, J lost 3 bases, and 12 bases lay in between. Looked up from germline, CDR1 is MNHEY and CDR2 is SVGAGI. This CDR3 has 14 amino acids. CDR3 in amino acids: CASSSRGFYNEQFF. In nucleotides, the CDR3 is TGTGCCAGCAGCTCGAGGGGGTTCTACAATGAGCAGTTCTTC.

The chain carries TRBV11-2 and TRBJ1-1; no clear D gene. V lost 1 base and J lost 4, with 7 bases in between. This CDR3 is 13 amino acids long. Looked up from germline, CDR1 is SGHAT and CDR2 is FQNNGV. The CDR3 nucleotides are TGTGCCAGCAGCTTAGGATCGGGCACTGAAGCTTTCTTT. The encoded protein is CASSLGSGTEAFF.

This clone was recorded a few times. The gene calls are TRBV27 and TRBJ2-1, with D perhaps matching TRBD1 (5 bases). There are 14 residues in the CDR3. Germline lookup yields CDR1 MNHEY and CDR2 SMNVEV (reference sequence). Trimming shortened V by 2 bases and J by 7 bases, and 12 bases separated the two germline ends. DNA of the CDR3: TGTGCCAGCAGTTTACTTTGGGGCGGTAATGAGCAGTTCTTC. This codes for CASSLLWGGNEQFF.

V usage is TRBV6-5 and J usage is TRBJ2-3; 8 bases fit TRBD1. Trimming at V came to 6 bases and at J to 2 bases, leaving 7 bases not matched to a gene. This CDR3 comprises 15 residues. Germline V lookup: CDR1 MNHEY, CDR2 SVGAGI. The CDR3 nucleotides are TGTGCCAGCAGCCCCAGGACAGGGCCCACAGATACGCAGTATTTT. It translates to CASSPRTGPTDTQYF.

The chain has TRBV19 and TRBJ1-5, with D perhaps TRBD1 (6 bases). V was cut by 0 bases and J by 7 bases, with 10 bases left in between. This CDR3 is built from 14 residues. Germline CDR1 and CDR2: LNHDA and SQIVND (reference sequence). This CDR3 reads CASSIEAGAQPQHF. CDR3 coding DNA: TGTGCCAGTAGTATAGAGGCAGGGGCGCAGCCCCAGCATTTT.

There are a few counts of this clone. The chain recombines TRBV6-1 with TRBJ1-2, with 8 bases matching TRBD1. The CDR3 is made up of 14 amino acids. Trimming cost V 10 bases and J 1 base; bases outside gene matches: 8. CDR1 is MNHNS and CDR2 is SASEGT in the germline V gene. CDR3 region: CATSTGGFNYGYTF. The CDR3 nucleotides read TGTGCCACCAGCACAGGGGGGTTTAACTATGGCTACACCTTC.

The J gene is TRBJ2-7, the V gene TRBV6-6; the D gene is possibly TRBD2 (5 bases). V was cut by 5 bases and J by 1 base, with 9 bases left in between. There are 13 residues in the CDR3. The germline V gene has CDR1 MNHNY and CDR2 SVGAGI (reference sequence). In nucleotides, the CDR3 is TGTGCCAGCAGTATTGGGAGATCCTACGAGCAGTACGTC. This gives the protein CASSIGRSYEQYV.

V is TRBV13 and J is TRBJ2-3, with D perhaps TRBD2 (5 bases). CDR1 and CDR2 (germline): PRHDT, FYEKMQ (reference sequence). Trimming pared 3 bases from V and 0 bases from J, leaving 7 bases between. This CDR3 region has 14 residues. The chain's CDR3 is CASSLEASTDTQYF. The DNA for the CDR3 is TGTGCCAGCAGCTTGGAGGCGAGCACAGATACGCAGTATTTT.

The chain is built from TRBV28 and TRBJ2-2; TRBD1 aligns across 7 bases. CDR1 and CDR2 from the germline V gene are MDHEN and SYDVKM. The CDR3 spans 15 residues. With V trimmed by 3 bases and J by 5 bases, 6 bases remained unmatched. The CDR3 DNA is TGTGCCAGCAGTTTCAGGGGGATAGTTACCGGGGAGCTGTTTTTT. This encodes CASSFRGIVTGELFF.

V is TRBV5-6 and J is TRBJ2-1; 14 bases match TRBD2. The length of the CDR3 is 16 residues. The V and J ends lost 4 bases and 7 bases, in that order; junction bases with no gene match: 7. Germline V CDR1 and CDR2: SGHDT, YYEEEE. In DNA form, the CDR3 reads TGTGCCAGCAGCCCCCTGACTAGCGGGAGGGGGAATGAGCAGTTCTTC. As protein: CASSPLTSGRGNEQFF.

Here the CDR3 reads CASSLLLNRGDTQYF. The CDR3 DNA follows: TGTGCCAGCAGCTTACTGTTGAACAGGGGGGATACGCAGTATTTT. V is TRBV5-4 and J is TRBJ2-3; 8 nucleotides align to TRBD1. The germline CDR1 and CDR2 sequences are SGHNT and YYREEE (reference sequence). V was clipped by 2 bases and J by 6 bases; unmatched bases: 8. The CDR3 runs to 15 residues. Full variable domain (outside the CDR3, taken from reference TRBV5-4 and TRBJ2-3): ETGVTQSPTHLIKTRGQQVTLRCSSQSGHNTVSWYQQALGQGPQFIFQYYREEENGRGNFPPRFSGLQFPNYSSELNVNALELDDSALYLCASSLLLNRGDTQYFGPGTRLTVL.

This clone was seen a single time. The rearrangement joins TRBV11-2 to TRBJ2-1; D uncertain. Germline V CDR1 and CDR2: SGHAT, FQNNGV. The CDR3 runs 11 residues. Trimming removed 5 bases from V and 10 bases from J, with 9 bases in between. This chain's CDR3 is CASSHRFEQFF. The CDR3 DNA reads as TGTGCCAGCAGCCACAGATTCGAGCAGTTCTTC. Based on the CDR3 plus reference TRBV11-2 and TRBJ2-1, the full variable domain is EAGVAQSPRYKIIEKRQSVAFWCNPISGHATLYWYQQILGQGPKLLIQFQNNGVVDDSQLPKDRFSAERLKGVDSTLKIQPAKLEDSAVYLCASSHRFEQFFGPGTRLTVL.

This chain joins TRBV11-3 and TRBJ2-1, with D possibly TRBD1 on 6 matching bases. Germline-derived CDR1 and CDR2 are SGHNT and YENEEA. This CDR3 has 12 residues. Deletions cut 5 bases from V and 8 bases from J, with 10 bases between. The CDR3 bases are TGTGCCAGCAGCCCTAACAGGGATGAGCAGTTCTTC. Encoded protein: CASSPNRDEQFF.

The V gene is TRBV4-1, the J gene TRBJ1-4, with D perhaps matching TRBD1 (5 bases). The V end was cut by 4 bases, the J end by 7 bases, with 19 bases between. The CDR3 has 16 amino acids. Germline V gene data show CDR1 as MGHRA and CDR2 as YSYEKL. CDR3 nucleotides: TGCGCCAGCAGCCGGAATCCCAGGGAGGCTGGTGAAAAACTGTTTTTT. Translating gives CASSRNPREAGEKLFF.

This chain links TRBV6-5 with TRBJ1-2, with D unresolved. Germline loops: CDR1 MNHEY, CDR2 SVGAGI. V was pared by 2 bases and J by 3 bases, with 13 bases between. CDR3 length: 15 residues. CDR3: CASSYTDSVDYGYTF. Here the CDR3 DNA reads TGTGCCAGCAGTTACACGGACTCCGTCGACTATGGCTACACCTTC.

CDR3 in DNA: TGCGCCAGCAGCTTGGGGACAGGGGGCGCGGGGAATCAGCCCCAGCATTTT. Protein sequence: CASSLGTGGAGNQPQHF. This sequence joins TRBV5-1 and TRBJ1-5, with 11 bases fitting TRBD1. The CDR3 runs to 17 residues. Germline V lookup: CDR1 SGHRS, CDR2 YFSETQ. The V and J ends lost 0 bases and 4 bases, in that order; junction bases with no gene match: 6.

This sequence joins TRBV4-1 and TRBJ2-7; the match to TRBD1 covers 7 bases. Germline assignment: CDR1 MGHRA and CDR2 YSYEKL. The CDR3 has 15 amino acids. V shed 2 bases, J shed 3 bases, and the junction held 7 bases outside the gene matches. DNA for the CDR3: TGCGCCAGCAGCCAACTAATGGGACAGCGCTACGAGCAGTACTTC. This gives the protein CASSQLMGQRYEQYF.

The chain combines TRBV18 with TRBJ1-4, with TRBD1 matching 7 bases. The CDR3 sequence is 15 residues long. Germline assignment: CDR1 KGHSH and CDR2 LQKENI. The ends lost 2 bases at V and 4 bases at J; junction bases unmatched: 4. DNA for the CDR3: TGTGCCAGCTCACCAATCCGGGACAGTAATGAAAAACTGTTTTTT. This encodes CASSPIRDSNEKLFF.

V is TRBV7-9 and J is TRBJ2-3; 15 bases are shared with TRBD2. The CDR3 spans 19 residues. The germline gives CDR1 SEHNR, CDR2 FQNEAQ (reference sequence). With 6 bases clipped from V and 3 bases from J, the junction kept 13 bases outside the gene matches. CDR3 amino acids: CASSPGGGLAGGETDTQYF. Here the CDR3 DNA reads TGTGCCAGCAGTCCCGGTGGGGGACTAGCGGGAGGAGAGACAGATACGCAGTATTTT.

The chain couples TRBV5-4 to TRBJ1-5; a weak D match, TRBD1 (6 bases). V lost 3 bases, J lost 7 bases, and 23 bases lay in between. The CDR3 contains 17 residues. CDR1 and CDR2 (germline): SGHNT, YYREEE (reference sequence). The DNA of the CDR3 is TGTGCCAGCAGCTACGGGGGGACACCACAGACAGACCAGCCCCAGCATTTT. It codes for CASSYGGTPQTDQPQHF.

This clone appeared a single time. The chain links TRBV6-5 to TRBJ2-7; 8 bases are a match to TRBD1. The CDR3 is 13 amino acids. The V segment lost 2 bases and the J segment 6 bases; nucleotides outside the gene matches: 3. Germline values: CDR1 MNHEY, CDR2 SVGAGI. The DNA for the CDR3 is TGTGCCAGCAGTTACGGACAGGGCAGCGAGCAGTACTTC. Its translation: CASSYGQGSEQYF.